This TCR beta chain was documented in a study of T cells after yellow fever vaccination. Using its own MiXCR run on the 5' RACE reads, TCRdb lists one record per CDR3 protein. Of approximately 250,000 distinct CDR3 sequences in the sample, roughly 4.8% were seen once. The CDR3 consists of 15 residues. Germline lookup yields CDR1 SGHRS and CDR2 YFSETQ. After removal of 9 bases from V and 1 base from J, the junction contained 8 bases not matched to a gene. This TCR came from a man aged 18 to 30 who received the YFV17D yellow fever vaccine. This chain joins TRBV5-1 and TRBJ2-2, with TRBD1 identical over 8 bases. This specimen was CD4+ T cells sorted from PBMCs, taken on the day of the yellow fever booster vaccination. In nucleotides, the CDR3 is TGCGCCACCAAGGACGGGACAGGGAACACCGGGGAGCTGTTTTTT. As protein: CATKDGTGNTGELFF.